This T cell receptor beta chain appears in the sequencing data of a study of blood T cell repertoires in COVID-19. The CDR3 length is 13 residues. Germline assignment: CDR1 SEHNR and CDR2 FQNEAQ (reference sequence). V was shortened by 6 bases and J by 2 bases, with 7 bases between the two germline ends. TCRdb's copy holds only in-frame clones and misses some; the assay was immunoSEQ multiplex PCR. The data show 200,000 to 250,000 clones, 80% to 90% seen once. The sample taken for sequencing was peripheral blood. The clonotype originates from a man aged 25 to 40 who had recovered from COVID-19. V and J are TRBV7-9 and TRBJ1-4; D is uncertain. CDR3 in DNA: TGTGCCAGCAGGGAGGCTACTAATGAAAAACTGTTTTTT. Protein: CASREATNEKLFF. The complete variable domain, with remaining parts taken from reference TRBV7-9 and TRBJ1-4, reads DTGVSQNPRHKITKRGQNVTFRCDPISEHNRLYWYRQTLGQGPEFLTYFQNEAQLEKSRLLSDRFSAERPKGSFSTLEIQRTEQGDSAMYLCASREATNEKLFFGSGTQLSVL.